This T cell receptor beta chain emerged from a study of blood T cells in healthy people across ages (dated by TCRdb to the mid-2010s). With regard to the full study: In model experiments, template switching captured roughly one uniquely barcoded TCR beta cDNA molecule for every two T cells. Age-related changes in TCR beta repertoire diversity were measured in the study by deep sequencing normalized with unique cDNA molecular identifiers. The donors were divided into four age groups: young (average around 15 years), middle-aged (around 37), aged (about 62) and long-lived (about 80). The study analyzed two additional independent replicas of 1 million unique cDNA reads from the same blood draw for two donors, one aged 18 to 30 and one aged 80 or older.

Libraries came from 5' RACE. The sample was run on an Illumina HiSeq 2500. A second PCR of roughly 6 to 11 cycles was run with a J-beta primer mix and a sample-barcoded 5' primer. A unique molecular identifier was introduced onto each TCR beta cDNA molecule by a template-switch 5' adaptor carrying 12 random nucleotides. At least 2.5 million CDR3-containing paired-end reads were obtained from each sample. First-strand cDNA synthesis was performed from all RNA using the Mint cDNA synthesis kit, with priming by a TRBC-specific oligonucleotide. Following uracil-DNA glycosylase treatment, a first 18-cycle PCR with universal primers M1SS and BC2_uni_R was performed on all cDNA. On the study's bioinformatics: For normalization, 1 million high-quality reads were randomly selected from each sample, with every read carrying a distinct molecular identifier. Reads sharing molecular identifiers were discarded rather than binned into consensus sequences. MiTCR, set to a Q25 quality threshold and the strictest error-elimination algorithm, was used for CDR3 identification, clonotype clustering and error correction. Lower-bound total TCR beta diversity was estimated with a nonparametric unseen species model using Euler transformation. TCRdb reran the public reads through fastp at Q25 and MiXCR, keeping productive beta chains. Rows are unified per CDR3 protein, each entry keeping the most common DNA and genes. The V and J calls shown here were made by TCRdb, not taken from the authors' results. This sample is represented by about 1 million distinct CDR3 sequences; around 25% of them were singletons. Around 0.75% of the sample lies in the top ten.

Cut back by 2 bases and 0 bases, the V and J ends lie 14 bases apart. Reading the germline V gene gives CDR1 SGHTA and CDR2 FQGTGA. The CDR3 covers 16 residues, taking in both the cysteine and the phenylalanine. Only the CDR3 DNA is retained, 48 bases long and in frame from the first base. Study-level results and caveats: The percentage of naive T cells measured by flow cytometry correlated strongly with observed TCR beta diversity. Donor CMV infection status was unknown, potentially confounding age-related changes in expanded clonotypes. Conclusive comparison of naive and antigen-experienced compartments was prevented by the profiling of bulk unsorted PBMCs. As age increased, observed TCR beta diversity per million T cells dropped in a roughly linear way, and a significant reduction was already evident by age 40. The long-lived group showed more naive CD4+ T cells, fewer expanded clones and increased TCR diversity than the aged group, suggesting age selection. Estimates of total diversity based on one million sequenced T cells were regarded as lower bounds and as underestimates.

The donors were 40 or so Caucasian individuals from Russia, aged 6 to 90 years, who were systemically healthy. Around 9.8 milliliters of peripheral blood were collected from each donor into EDTA-treated Vacutainer tubes. Ficoll-Paque density-gradient centrifugation was used to isolate PBMCs, with at least 7 million per sample. Trizol reagent was used to extract total RNA from the PBMCs, yielding at least 5 micrograms per sample. Naive CD45RAhigh/CD27high T cell percentages were measured by flow cytometry on a PBMC aliquot from every donor. The sample holds a few counts of this clonotype. It lacks a known antigen. The input lacks base qualities; no much larger clone sits a single base away. Separately, the same data were catalogued under a study of T cells of mothers and their children. As the second publication notes: The donors were nine systemically healthy Caucasian individuals, made up of three mothers and their six children. cDNA synthesis used all of the extracted RNA, with 1.5 ug of RNA in each 15 ul reaction. In the second PCR, the M1S primer introduced both the sample barcodes and 2-4 random nucleotides. More than 8 million TCR beta CDR3 reads were obtained from each mother, and millions of reads were obtained from each child. Thymic selection similarly shapes TCR recombination output in related and unrelated pairs, with minor effect from inherited differences. Normalized repertoire overlap in related mother-child pairs was always slightly higher than in unrelated mother-child pairs, but the difference was never significant. No persistent microchimeric T cell clones were found, with a detection sensitivity of around 100 clones per million clonotypes. In the study, deep NGS was used to compare the TCR beta repertoires of mothers and children, and features distinguishing related mother-child pairs from unrelated individuals were sought. Mothers averaged about 40 +/- 4 years of age and children averaged about 10 +/- 4 years. After adapters were ligated using NEBNext reagents, the libraries underwent 100+100 nt paired-end sequencing on an Illumina HiSeq 2000. To prevent cross-contamination, the mother and child libraries were prepared a month apart and were sequenced in separate runs. For each donor, somewhere between 500,000 and 2,000,000 distinct TCR beta clonotypes were identified. Naive TCR beta clonotypes were estimated from low-frequency clonotypes matched to each donor's FACS-determined naive share, without sorting.

This sequence originates from a girl aged 2 to 9 in good health. The chain links TRBV7-3 with TRBJ2-7, and possibly TRBD2, on 7 matching bases. Sequenced material: blood. The nucleotides read TGTGCCAGCAGCTTAGGGGGGGCATCGAGCTCCTACGAGCAGTACTTC. It translates as CASSLGGASSSYEQYF. Joined to the reference TRBV7-3 and TRBJ2-7 proteins, this CDR3 gives the full variable domain: GAGVSQTPSNKVTEKGKYVELRCDPISGHTALYWYRQSLGQGPEFLIYFQGTGAADDSGLPNDRFFAVRPEGSVSTLKIQRTERGDSAVYLCASSLGGASSSYEQYFGPGTRLTVT.